Reported below is one T cell receptor beta chain. Its antigen specificity is not known. The input lacks base qualities; no much larger clone sits a single base away. This sample stems from a study of vaccination and CD4 T cells after COVID-19 (dated by TCRdb to 2022 to 2024). The study in broad terms: The convalescent cohort comprised six males and four females, including two Hispanic individuals, seven Caucasians, two Asians and one multiracial person. Participants received two doses of either the Pfizer-BioNTech BNT162b2 vaccine (n=8) or the Moderna mRNA-1273 vaccine (n=2). Post-COVID blood samples from convalescent patients were collected a median of roughly 100 days after diagnosis, with a range of roughly 35 to 170 days. Post-vaccine blood samples were obtained a median of roughly 75 days after the second vaccine dose, with a range of about 12 to 241 days. For stimulating the cultures, overlapping spike peptide pools were used, derived from SARS-CoV-2 as well as from the common cold coronaviruses HCoV-NL63, HCoV-OC43 and HCoV-229E. Control cultures used a CEFX viral epitope pool as positive control, an HIV-1 Nef peptide pool as negative control, or no peptide. In over 8 COVID-19 convalescent patients and 4 infection-naive healthy vaccine recipients, the spike-specific CD4+ TCR repertoire before mRNA vaccination was compared with the repertoire after mRNA vaccination. Memory CD4+ T cell crossreactivity between SARS-CoV-2 and common cold coronavirus spike proteins was assessed at the TCR clonotype level in an earlier paper using these donors.

Paper-wide results and their limitations: Although the median number of SARS-CoV-2-reactive clonotypes went up from roughly 22 after infection to about 38 after vaccination, the increase was not significant. Among convalescent patients, a median about 86% of the SARS-CoV-2-reactive clones seen after vaccination appeared only after vaccination, which suggests priming specific to the vaccine. The number of convalescent patients in the study was relatively small, and the study did not examine early timepoints following natural infection. Of the vaccine-specific clones in convalescent patients, 304 of 307, or nearly all, reacted only to SARS-CoV-2 spike and did not cross-react with common cold coronaviruses.

Taken from cysteine to phenylalanine, the CDR3 has 13 residues. CDR3 DNA only is kept here, 39 bases in frame from base 1. Relative to germline, V is 6 bases shorter and J is 5 bases shorter, with 15 bases between their ends. Based on the germline V gene, the CDR1 and CDR2 sequences are SGHTS and YDEGEE. In the paper's terms, the treatment or condition label means: roughly 10-day PBMC culture with coronavirus spike peptide pools or control peptides (ViraFEST assay). CD4+ T cells from unexposed donors were collected before the COVID-19 pandemic (2011-2018). The ViraFEST assay was used in the study, in which antigen-specific T cells were expanded with peptide pools and expanded clonotypes were subsequently identified by TCR sequencing. Each well held approximately 2 million PBMCs cultured in IMDM containing around 5% human AB serum and approximately 10 IU/ml IL-2, with about 10 ug/ml peptide pools added. Half of the culture medium was replaced with fresh IL-2-containing medium on days 3 and 7. After less than 12 days of culture, CD4+ T cells were isolated by negative selection using the EasySep CD4+ T cell isolation kit. As cell numbers permitted, CD4+ T cells from unexposed donors were tested for reactivity to SARS-CoV-2 S and N and to four common cold coronavirus spike pools. PBMCs were separated from whole blood using Ficoll-Paque Plus gradient centrifugation and then either used fresh or cryopreserved at -140C. Culture conditions were generally each tested in triplicate wells. The leukapheresis product for the unexposed donors was obtained through commercial purchase.

Library preparation was by PCR. At the Johns Hopkins FTIC core, DNA from the cultured CD4+ T cells underwent TCR sequencing with the Oncomine TCR Beta short-read assay. The QIAamp micro DNA kit was used to extract genomic DNA from the cultured CD4+ T cells. Oncomine TCR Beta libraries made from cultured CD4+ T cells were pooled using unique dual indexes and sequenced on an Illumina iSeq 100. The source study handled its data this way. Non-productive sequences were removed, and CDR3s not starting with C, not ending with F or W, or shorter than 7 amino acids were discarded. Antigen-specific clonotypes were identified using the MANAFEST web application through comparison of peptide-stimulated wells with reference and other culture wells. For a clone to be called positive, the clone needed an FDR below 0.05, an odds ratio above 5, and a productive frequency above 0.1% in at least two of three replicate wells. Cross-reactive clonotypes were defined as significantly expanded in both SARS-CoV-2 spike wells and at least one common cold coronavirus spike condition. CDR3 homology was assessed with Levenshtein distances (stringdist) and unrooted phylogenetic trees (ape) in R version 3.6.1. TCRdb reworked the public reads: Q25 trimming with fastp, MiXCR clone assembly, productive beta chains retained. One record per CDR3 amino acid sequence lists the most common genes and DNA. These V and J calls rely on TCRdb rather than the paper's analysis. Present in this sample are some 7,000 distinct CDR3 sequences, 35% of which were seen just once. Jointly, the top ten make up approximately 30% of the sample.

Sequencing used CD4+ T cells from blood, cultured in vitro. The chain links TRBV5-8 with TRBJ2-7, and TRBD2 may be the D gene, going by 5 matching bases. This TCR was sampled from a human donor in good health. The sequenced DNA: TGTGCCAGCACCCCTCGAGGGCTCGACGAGCAGTACTTC. This yields the protein CASTPRGLDEQYF. Outside the CDR3, residues come from the reference TRBV5-8 and TRBJ2-7 proteins, so the full variable domain is: EAGVTQSPTHLIKTRGQQATLRCSPISGHTSVYWYQQALGLGLQFLLWYDEGEERNRGNFPPRFSGRQFPNYSSELNVNALELEDSALYLCASTPRGLDEQYFGPGTRLTVT.